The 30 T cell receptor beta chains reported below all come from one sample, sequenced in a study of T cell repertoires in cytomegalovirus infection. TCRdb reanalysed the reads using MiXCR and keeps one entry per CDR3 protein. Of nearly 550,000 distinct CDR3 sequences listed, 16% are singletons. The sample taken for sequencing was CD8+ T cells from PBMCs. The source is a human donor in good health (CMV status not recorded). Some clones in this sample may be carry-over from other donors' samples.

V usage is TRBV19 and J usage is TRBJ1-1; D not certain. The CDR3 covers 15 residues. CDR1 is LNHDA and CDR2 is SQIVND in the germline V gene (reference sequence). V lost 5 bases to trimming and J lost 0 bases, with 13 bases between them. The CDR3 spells CASSGLGNLNTEAFF. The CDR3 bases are TGTGCCAGTAGTGGCTTGGGGAACCTGAACACTGAAGCTTTCTTT.

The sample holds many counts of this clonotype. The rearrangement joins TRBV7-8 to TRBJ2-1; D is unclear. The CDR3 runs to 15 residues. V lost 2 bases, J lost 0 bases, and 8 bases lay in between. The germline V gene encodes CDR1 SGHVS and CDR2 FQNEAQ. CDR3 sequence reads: CASSLRKSSYNEQFF. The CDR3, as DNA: TGTGCCAGCAGCTTAAGGAAGAGCTCCTACAATGAGCAGTTCTTC.

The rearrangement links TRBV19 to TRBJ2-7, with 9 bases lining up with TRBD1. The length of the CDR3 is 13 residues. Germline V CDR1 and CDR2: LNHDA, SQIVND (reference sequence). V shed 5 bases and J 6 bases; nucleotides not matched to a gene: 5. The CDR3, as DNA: TGTGCCAGTAGTGCTCGACAGGGGGTCGAGCAGTACTTC. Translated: CASSARQGVEQYF.

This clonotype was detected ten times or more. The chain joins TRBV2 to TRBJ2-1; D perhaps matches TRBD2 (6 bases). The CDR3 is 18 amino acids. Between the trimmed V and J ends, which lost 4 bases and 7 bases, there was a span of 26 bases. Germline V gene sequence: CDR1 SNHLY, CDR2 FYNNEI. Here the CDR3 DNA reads TGTGCCAGCAGTGTTATACTTGACGGCGGGGCAACCGGGAATGAGCAGTTCTTC. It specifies CASSVILDGGATGNEQFF.

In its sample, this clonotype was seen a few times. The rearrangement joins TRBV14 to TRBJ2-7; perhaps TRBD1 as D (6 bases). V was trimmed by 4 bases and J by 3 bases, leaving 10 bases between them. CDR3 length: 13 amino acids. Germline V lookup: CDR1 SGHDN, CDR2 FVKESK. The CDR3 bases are TGTGCCAGCAGCCGGACAGTCGGCTACGAGCAGTACTTC. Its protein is CASSRTVGYEQYF.

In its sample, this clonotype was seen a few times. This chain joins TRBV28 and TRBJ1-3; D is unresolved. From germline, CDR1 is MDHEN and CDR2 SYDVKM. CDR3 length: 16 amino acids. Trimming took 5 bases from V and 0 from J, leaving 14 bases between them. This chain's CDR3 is CASSPSADGSGNTIYF. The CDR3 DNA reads TGTGCCAGCAGTCCCAGCGCCGACGGCTCTGGAAACACCATATATTTT.

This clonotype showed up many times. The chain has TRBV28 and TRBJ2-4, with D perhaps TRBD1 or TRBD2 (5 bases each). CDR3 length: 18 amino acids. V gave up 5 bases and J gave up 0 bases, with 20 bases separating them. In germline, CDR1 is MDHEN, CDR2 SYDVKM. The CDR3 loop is CASSETGTTSRAKNIQYF. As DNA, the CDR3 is TGTGCCAGCAGTGAAACCGGGACCACTTCGAGAGCCAAAAACATTCAGTACTTC.

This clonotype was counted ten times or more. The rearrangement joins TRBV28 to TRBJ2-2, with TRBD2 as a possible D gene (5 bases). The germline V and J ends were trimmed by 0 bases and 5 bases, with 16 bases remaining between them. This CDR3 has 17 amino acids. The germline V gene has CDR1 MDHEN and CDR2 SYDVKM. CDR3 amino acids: CASSLWGEVRSTGELFF. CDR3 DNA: TGTGCCAGCAGTTTATGGGGAGAAGTGAGGTCTACCGGGGAGCTGTTTTTT. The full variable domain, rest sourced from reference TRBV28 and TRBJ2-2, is DVKVTQSSRYLVKRTGEKVFLECVQDMDHENMFWYRQDPGLGLRLIYFSYDVKMKEKGDIPEGYSVSREKKERFSLILESASTNQTSMYLCASSLWGEVRSTGELFFGEGSRLTVL.

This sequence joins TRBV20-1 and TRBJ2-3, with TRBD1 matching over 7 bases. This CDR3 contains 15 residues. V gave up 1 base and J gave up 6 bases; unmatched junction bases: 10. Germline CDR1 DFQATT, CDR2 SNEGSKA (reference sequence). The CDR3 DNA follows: TGCAGTGCTAGAGTCGGACAGGCTAAATTTGATACGCAGTATTTT. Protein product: CSARVGQAKFDTQYF.

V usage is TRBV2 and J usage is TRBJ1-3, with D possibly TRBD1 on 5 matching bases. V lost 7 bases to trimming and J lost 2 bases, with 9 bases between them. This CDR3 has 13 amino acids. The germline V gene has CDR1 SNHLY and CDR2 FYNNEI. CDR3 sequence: CASIGAAGNTIYF. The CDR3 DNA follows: TGTGCCAGCATAGGGGCAGCTGGAAACACCATATATTTT.

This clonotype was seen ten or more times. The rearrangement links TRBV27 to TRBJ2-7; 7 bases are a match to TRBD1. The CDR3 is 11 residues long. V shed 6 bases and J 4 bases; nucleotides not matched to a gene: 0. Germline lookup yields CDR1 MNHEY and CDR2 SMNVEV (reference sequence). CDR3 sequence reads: CASRQGYEQYF. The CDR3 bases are TGTGCCAGCAGACAGGGGTACGAGCAGTACTTC.

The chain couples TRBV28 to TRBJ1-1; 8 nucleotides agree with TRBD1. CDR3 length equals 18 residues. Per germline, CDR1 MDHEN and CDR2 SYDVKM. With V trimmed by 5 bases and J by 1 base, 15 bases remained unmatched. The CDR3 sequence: CASSPQRTGSLANTEAFF. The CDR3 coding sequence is TGTGCCAGCAGTCCCCAGAGGACAGGGAGTCTGGCGAACACTGAAGCTTTCTTT.

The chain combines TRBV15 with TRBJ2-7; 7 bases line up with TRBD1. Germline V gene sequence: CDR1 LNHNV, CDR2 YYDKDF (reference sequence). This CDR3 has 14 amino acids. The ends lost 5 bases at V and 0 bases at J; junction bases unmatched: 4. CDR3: CATSPRDSSYEQYF. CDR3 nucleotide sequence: TGTGCCACCAGCCCGAGGGACAGCTCCTACGAGCAGTACTTC. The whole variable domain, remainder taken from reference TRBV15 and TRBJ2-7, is DAMVIQNPRYQVTQFGKPVTLSCSQTLNHNVMYWYQQKSSQAPKLLFHYYDKDFNNEADTPDNFQSRRPNTSFCFLDIRSPGLGDTAMYLCATSPRDSSYEQYFGPGTRLTVT.

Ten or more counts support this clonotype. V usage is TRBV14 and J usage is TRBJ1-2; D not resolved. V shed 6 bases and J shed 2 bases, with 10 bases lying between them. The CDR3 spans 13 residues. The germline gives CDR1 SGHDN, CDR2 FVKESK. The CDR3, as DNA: TGTGCCAGCAGTCCTGGACGGAACTATGGCTACACCTTC. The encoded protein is CASSPGRNYGYTF.

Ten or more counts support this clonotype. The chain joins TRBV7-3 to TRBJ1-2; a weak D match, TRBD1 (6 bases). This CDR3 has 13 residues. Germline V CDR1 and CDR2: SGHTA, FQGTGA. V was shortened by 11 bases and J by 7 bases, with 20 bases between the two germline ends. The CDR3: CAQDWGLRTGYTF. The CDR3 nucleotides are TGTGCCCAAGATTGGGGGCTCCGCACTGGCTACACCTTC.

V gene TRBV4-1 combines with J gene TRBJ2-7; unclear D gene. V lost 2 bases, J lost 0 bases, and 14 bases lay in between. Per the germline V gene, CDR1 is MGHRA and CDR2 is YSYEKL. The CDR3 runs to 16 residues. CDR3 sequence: CASSQIATLSSYEQYF. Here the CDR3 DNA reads TGCGCCAGCAGCCAAATTGCGACTTTAAGCTCCTACGAGCAGTACTTC.

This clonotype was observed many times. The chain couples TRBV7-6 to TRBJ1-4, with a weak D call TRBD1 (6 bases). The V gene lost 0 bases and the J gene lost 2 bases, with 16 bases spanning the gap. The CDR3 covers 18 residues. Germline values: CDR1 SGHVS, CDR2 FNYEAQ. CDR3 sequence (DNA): TGTGCCAGCAGCTTAGCAGCACAGGGAGTTGAGACTAATGAAAAACTGTTTTTT. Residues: CASSLAAQGVETNEKLFF. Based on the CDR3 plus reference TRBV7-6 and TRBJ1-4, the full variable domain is GAGVSQSPRYKVTKRGQDVALRCDPISGHVSLYWYRQALGQGPEFLTYFNYEAQQDKSGLPNDRFSAERPEGSISTLTIQRTEQRDSAMYRCASSLAAQGVETNEKLFFGSGTQLSVL.

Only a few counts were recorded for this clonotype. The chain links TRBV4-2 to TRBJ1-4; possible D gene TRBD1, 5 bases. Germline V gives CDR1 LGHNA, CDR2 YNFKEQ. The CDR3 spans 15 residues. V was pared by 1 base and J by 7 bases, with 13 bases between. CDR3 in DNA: TGTGCCAGCAGCCAAGCGGACATCCGTGGTGAAAAACTGTTTTTT. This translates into CASSQADIRGEKLFF.

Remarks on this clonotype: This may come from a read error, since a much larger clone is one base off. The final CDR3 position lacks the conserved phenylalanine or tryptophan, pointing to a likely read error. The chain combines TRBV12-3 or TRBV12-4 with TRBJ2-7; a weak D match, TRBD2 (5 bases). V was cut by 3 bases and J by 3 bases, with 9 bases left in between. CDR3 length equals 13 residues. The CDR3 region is CASSFEEDYEQYL. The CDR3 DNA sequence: TGTGCCAGCAGTTTTGAGGAGGACTACGAGCAGTACTTA.

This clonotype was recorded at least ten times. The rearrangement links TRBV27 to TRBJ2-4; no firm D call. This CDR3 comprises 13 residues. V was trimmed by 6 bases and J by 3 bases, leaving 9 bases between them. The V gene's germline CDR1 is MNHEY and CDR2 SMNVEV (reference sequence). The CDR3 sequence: CASSDSLKNIQYF. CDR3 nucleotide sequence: TGTGCCAGCAGCGACTCGCTCAAAAACATTCAGTACTTC.

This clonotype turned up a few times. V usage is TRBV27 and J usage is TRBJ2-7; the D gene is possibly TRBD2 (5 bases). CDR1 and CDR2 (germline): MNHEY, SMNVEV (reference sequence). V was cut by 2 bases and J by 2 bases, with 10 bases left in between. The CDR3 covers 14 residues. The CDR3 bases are TGTGCCAGCAGTTTAGCGAAGGGAGCCTACGAGCAGTACTTC. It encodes CASSLAKGAYEQYF.

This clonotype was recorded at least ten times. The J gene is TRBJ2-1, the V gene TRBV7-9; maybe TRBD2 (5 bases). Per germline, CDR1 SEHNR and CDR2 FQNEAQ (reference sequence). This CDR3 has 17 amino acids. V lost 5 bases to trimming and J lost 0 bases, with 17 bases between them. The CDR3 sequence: CASSQLGRASSYNEQFF. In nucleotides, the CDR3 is TGTGCCAGCAGCCAATTAGGGCGGGCGAGCTCCTACAATGAGCAGTTCTTC.

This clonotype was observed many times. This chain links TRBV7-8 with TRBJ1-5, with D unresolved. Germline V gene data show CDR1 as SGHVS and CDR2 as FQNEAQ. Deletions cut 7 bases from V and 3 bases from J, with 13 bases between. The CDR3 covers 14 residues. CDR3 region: CASNADGLNQPQHF. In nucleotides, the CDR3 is TGTGCCAGCAACGCGGACGGTCTCAATCAGCCCCAGCATTTT.

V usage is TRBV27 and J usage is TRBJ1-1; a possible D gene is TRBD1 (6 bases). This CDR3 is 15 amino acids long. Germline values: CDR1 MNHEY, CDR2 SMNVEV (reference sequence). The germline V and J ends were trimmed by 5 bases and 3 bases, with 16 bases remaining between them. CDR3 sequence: CASSPTGIGDTEAFF. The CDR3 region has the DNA TGTGCCAGCAGTCCAACAGGGATAGGGGACACTGAAGCTTTCTTT.

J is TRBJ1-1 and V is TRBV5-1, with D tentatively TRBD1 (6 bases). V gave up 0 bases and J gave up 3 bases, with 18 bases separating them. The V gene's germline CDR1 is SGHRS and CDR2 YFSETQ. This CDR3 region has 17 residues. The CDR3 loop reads CASSLGYREGPDTEAFF. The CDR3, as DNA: TGCGCCAGCAGCTTGGGATACAGGGAAGGTCCTGACACTGAAGCTTTCTTT.

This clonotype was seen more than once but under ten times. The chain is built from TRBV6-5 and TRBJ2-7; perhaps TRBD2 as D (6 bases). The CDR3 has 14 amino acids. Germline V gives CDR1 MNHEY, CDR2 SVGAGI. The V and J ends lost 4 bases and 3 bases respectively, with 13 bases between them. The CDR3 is CASSSRDLGYEQYF. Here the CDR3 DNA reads TGTGCCAGCAGTTCGCGGGACTTAGGCTACGAGCAGTACTTC.

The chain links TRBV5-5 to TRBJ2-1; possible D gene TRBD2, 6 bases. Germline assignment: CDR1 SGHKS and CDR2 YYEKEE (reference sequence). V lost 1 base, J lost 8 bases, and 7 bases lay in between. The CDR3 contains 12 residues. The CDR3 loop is CASSLWEDEQFF. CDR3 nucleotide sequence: TGTGCCAGCAGCTTGTGGGAGGATGAGCAGTTCTTC.

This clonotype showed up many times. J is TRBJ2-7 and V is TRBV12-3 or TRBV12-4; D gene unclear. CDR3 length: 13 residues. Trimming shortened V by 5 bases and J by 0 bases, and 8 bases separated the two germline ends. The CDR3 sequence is CASSPTISYEQYF. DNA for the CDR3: TGTGCCAGCAGTCCGACCATCTCCTACGAGCAGTACTTC.

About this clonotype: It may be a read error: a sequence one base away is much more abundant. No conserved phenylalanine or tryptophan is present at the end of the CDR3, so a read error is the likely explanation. CDR3 in amino acids: CASSLMRVLSSSYNEQFL. The CDR3 coding sequence is TGTGCCAGCAGCTTAATGCGGGTCCTTTCCAGCTCCTACAATGAGCAGTTCTTA. The chain has TRBV11-2 and TRBJ2-1, with D perhaps matching TRBD2 (5 bases). The CDR3 loop spans 18 amino acids. Deletions cut 2 bases from V and 0 bases from J, with 17 bases between. CDR1 is SGHAT, CDR2 FQNNGV, per germline.

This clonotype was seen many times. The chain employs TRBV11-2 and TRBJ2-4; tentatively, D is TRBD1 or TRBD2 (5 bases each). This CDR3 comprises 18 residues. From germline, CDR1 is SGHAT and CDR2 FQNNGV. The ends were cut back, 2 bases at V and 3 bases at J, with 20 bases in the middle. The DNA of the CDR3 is TGTGCCAGCAGCTTATCCTATGAGGGGAGAATGCTCAAAAACATTCAGTACTTC. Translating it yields CASSLSYEGRMLKNIQYF.